This T cell receptor (beta chain) was captured in a study of blood T cell repertoires in COVID-19. About the research overall: Some COVID-19 samples were acute and others convalescent; all came from the United States, Italy and Spain. T cells, B-cell-depleted T cells, or PBMCs supplied cDNA or gDNA.

This CDR3 has 13 amino acids. Unmatched junction bases numbered 2, after V lost 5 bases and J lost 5 bases. Germline V gene data show CDR1 as LNHDA and CDR2 as SQIVND (reference sequence). The authors' processing: Quantification of nucleated cells was approximated via reference gene primer amplification. Only in-frame clones appear in the TCRdb table, and some are missing; sequencing was by immunoSEQ multiplex PCR. V and J calls and clone size are those listed in that table; D and trimming were worked out from the DNA. The data contain roughly 100,000 clones, about four fifths of them seen just once; the ten biggest clones take up around 4.8%. Seattle researchers signed up patients amid active infection and tracked them longitudinally.

V gene TRBV19 combines with J gene TRBJ1-5, with TRBD1 matching 8 bases. Input material: peripheral blood. The receptor's source is a man aged 80 or over with COVID-19, enrolled during active disease. For the CDR3, the DNA is TGTGCCAGTAGTCAGGGGGCTTATCAGCCCCAGCATTTT. Its protein product is CASSQGAYQPQHF.